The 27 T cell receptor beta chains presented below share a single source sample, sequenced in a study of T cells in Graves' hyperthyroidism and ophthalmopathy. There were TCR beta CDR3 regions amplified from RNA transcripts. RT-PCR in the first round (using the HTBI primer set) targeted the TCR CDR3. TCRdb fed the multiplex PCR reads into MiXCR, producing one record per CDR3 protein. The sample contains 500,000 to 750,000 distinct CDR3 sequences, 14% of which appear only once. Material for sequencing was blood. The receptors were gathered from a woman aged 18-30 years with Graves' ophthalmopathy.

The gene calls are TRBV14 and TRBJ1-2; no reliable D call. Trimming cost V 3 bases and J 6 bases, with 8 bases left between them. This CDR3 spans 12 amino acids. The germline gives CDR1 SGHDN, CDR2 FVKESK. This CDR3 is CASSQGDHGYTF. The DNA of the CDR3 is TGTGCCAGCAGCCAGGGAGACCATGGCTACACCTTC. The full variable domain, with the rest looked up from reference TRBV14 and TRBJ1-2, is EAGVTQFPSHSVIEKGQTVTLRCDPISGHDNLYWYRRVMGKEIKFLLHFVKESKQDESGMPNNRFLAERTGGTYSTLKVQPAELEDSGVYFCASSQGDHGYTFGSGTRLTVV.

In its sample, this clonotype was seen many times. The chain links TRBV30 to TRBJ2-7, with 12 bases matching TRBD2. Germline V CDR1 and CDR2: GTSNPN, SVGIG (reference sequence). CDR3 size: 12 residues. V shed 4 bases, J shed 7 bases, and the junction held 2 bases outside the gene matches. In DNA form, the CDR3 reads TGTGCCTGGACTAGCGGGAGGGTTGAGCAGTACTTC. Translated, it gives CAWTSGRVEQYF.

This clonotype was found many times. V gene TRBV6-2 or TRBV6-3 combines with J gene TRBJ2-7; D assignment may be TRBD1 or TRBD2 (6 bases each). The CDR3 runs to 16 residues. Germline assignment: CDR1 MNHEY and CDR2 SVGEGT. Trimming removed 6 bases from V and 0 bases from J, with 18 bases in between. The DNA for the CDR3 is TGTGCCAGCAGAGGGGAGGTTAGGGGGTTCTCCTACGAGCAGTACTTC. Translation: CASRGEVRGFSYEQYF.

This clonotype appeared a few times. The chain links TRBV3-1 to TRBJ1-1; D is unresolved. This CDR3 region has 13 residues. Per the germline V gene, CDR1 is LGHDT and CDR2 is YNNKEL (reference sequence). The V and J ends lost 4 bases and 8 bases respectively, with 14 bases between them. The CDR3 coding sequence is TGTGCCAGCAGCCCTTGGGAAAAGAAGGAAGCTTTCTTT. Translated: CASSPWEKKEAFF.

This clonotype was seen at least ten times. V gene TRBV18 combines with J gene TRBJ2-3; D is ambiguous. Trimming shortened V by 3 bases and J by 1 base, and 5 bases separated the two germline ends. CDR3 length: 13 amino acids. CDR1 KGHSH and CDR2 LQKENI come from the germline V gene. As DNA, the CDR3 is TGTGCCAGCTCACCCCCCGGCACAGATACGCAGTATTTT. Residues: CASSPPGTDTQYF. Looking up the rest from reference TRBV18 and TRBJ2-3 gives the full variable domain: NAGVMQNPRHLVRRRGQEARLRCSPMKGHSHVYWYRQLPEEGLKFMVYLQKENIIDESGMPKERFSAEFPKEGPSILRIQQVVRGDSAAYFCASSPPGTDTQYFGPGTRLTVL.

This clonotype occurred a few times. CDR3 sequence reads: CASSLAELAGGYTF. The CDR3 DNA is TGTGCCAGCAGCTTAGCCGAGTTGGCAGGCGGCTACACCTTC. The rearrangement links TRBV7-2 to TRBJ1-2; D is unclear. Germline loops: CDR1 SGHTA, CDR2 FQGNSA. The CDR3 totals 14 residues. Trimming removed 0 bases from V and 8 bases from J, with 13 bases in between.

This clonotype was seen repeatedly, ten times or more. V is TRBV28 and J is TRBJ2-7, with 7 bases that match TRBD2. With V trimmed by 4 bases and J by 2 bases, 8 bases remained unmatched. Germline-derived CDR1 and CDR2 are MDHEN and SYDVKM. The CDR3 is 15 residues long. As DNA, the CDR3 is TGTGCCAGCAGTTCCTGGACTAGATACACCTACGAGCAGTACTTC. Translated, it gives CASSSWTRYTYEQYF.

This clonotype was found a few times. The CDR3 is CSAKTYGSPSGEAFF. CDR3 DNA: TGCAGTGCTAAGACATACGGCAGCCCGTCAGGAGAAGCTTTCTTT. The chain carries TRBV20-1 and TRBJ1-1; D ambiguous. This CDR3 comprises 15 residues. The V gene lost 4 bases and the J gene lost 8 bases, with 23 bases spanning the gap. Germline assignment: CDR1 DFQATT and CDR2 SNEGSKA (reference sequence).

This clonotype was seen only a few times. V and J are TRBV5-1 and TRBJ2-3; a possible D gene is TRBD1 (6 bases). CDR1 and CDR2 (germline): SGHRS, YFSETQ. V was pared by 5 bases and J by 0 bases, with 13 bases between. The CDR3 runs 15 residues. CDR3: CASREGTPSTDTQYF. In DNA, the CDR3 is TGCGCCAGCAGAGAGGGGACACCTAGCACAGATACGCAGTATTTT.

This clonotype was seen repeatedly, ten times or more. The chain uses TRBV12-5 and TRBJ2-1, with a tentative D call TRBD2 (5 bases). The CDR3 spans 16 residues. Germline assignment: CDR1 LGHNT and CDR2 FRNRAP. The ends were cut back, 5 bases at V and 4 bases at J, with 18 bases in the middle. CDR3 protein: CASGPRTSGGYNEQFF. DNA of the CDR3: TGTGCTAGTGGTCCCCGGACCAGCGGCGGATACAATGAGCAGTTCTTC.

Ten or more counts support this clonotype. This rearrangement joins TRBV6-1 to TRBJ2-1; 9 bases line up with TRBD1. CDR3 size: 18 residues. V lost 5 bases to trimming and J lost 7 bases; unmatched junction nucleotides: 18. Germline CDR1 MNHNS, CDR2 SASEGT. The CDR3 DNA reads TGTGCCAGCAGTTTATATTTTTTTGGACAGGGGACATTGAATGAGCAGTTCTTC. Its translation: CASSLYFFGQGTLNEQFF.

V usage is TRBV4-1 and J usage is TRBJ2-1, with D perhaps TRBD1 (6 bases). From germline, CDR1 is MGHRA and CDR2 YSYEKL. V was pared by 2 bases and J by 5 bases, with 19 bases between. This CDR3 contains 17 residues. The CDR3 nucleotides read TGCGCCAGCAGCCAAACCCCCCTAGCAAAGGGGGACAATGAGCAGTTCTTC. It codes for CASSQTPLAKGDNEQFF.

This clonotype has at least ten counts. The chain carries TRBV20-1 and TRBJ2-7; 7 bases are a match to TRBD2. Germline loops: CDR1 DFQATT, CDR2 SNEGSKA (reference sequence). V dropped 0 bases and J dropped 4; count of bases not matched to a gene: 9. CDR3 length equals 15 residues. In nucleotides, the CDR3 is TGCAGTGCTAGAGAAGGCCTGACTAGCCTATACGAGCAGTACTTC. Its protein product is CSAREGLTSLYEQYF.

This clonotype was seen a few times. The CDR3 DNA sequence: TGCGCCAGCAGCTCAAAGCGGGACTGGGGCACAGATACGCAGTATTTT. Protein product: CASSSKRDWGTDTQYF. This sequence joins TRBV5-1 and TRBJ2-3; 7 positions match TRBD2. The V and J ends lost 3 bases and 1 base, in that order; junction bases with no gene match: 8. This CDR3 is 16 amino acids long. Germline values: CDR1 SGHRS, CDR2 YFSETQ.

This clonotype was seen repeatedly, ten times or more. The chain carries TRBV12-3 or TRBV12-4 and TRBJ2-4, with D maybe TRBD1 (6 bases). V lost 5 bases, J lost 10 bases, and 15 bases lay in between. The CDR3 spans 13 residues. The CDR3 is CASSRSGTRIQYF. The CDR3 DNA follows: TGTGCCAGCAGTCGATCCGGGACAAGAATTCAGTACTTC.

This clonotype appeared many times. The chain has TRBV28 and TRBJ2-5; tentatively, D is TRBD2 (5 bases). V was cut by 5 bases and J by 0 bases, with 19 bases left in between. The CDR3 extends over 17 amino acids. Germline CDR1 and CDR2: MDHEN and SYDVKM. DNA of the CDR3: TGTGCCAGCAGTCCTCCCCGGGGTAGGAGATACCAAGAGACCCAGTACTTC. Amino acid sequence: CASSPPRGRRYQETQYF. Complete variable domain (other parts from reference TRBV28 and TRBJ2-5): DVKVTQSSRYLVKRTGEKVFLECVQDMDHENMFWYRQDPGLGLRLIYFSYDVKMKEKGDIPEGYSVSREKKERFSLILESASTNQTSMYLCASSPPRGRRYQETQYFGPGTRLLVL.

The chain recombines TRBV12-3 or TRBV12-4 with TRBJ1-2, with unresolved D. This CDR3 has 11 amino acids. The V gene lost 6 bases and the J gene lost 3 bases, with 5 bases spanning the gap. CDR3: CASRSYYGYTF. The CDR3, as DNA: TGTGCCAGCAGATCATACTATGGCTACACCTTC.

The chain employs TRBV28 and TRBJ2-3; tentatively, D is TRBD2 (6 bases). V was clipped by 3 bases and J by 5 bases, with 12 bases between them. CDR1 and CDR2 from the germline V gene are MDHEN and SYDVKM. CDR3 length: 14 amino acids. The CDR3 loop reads CASSFSGAQDTQYF. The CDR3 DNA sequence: TGTGCCAGCAGTTTCTCGGGAGCCCAAGATACGCAGTATTTT.

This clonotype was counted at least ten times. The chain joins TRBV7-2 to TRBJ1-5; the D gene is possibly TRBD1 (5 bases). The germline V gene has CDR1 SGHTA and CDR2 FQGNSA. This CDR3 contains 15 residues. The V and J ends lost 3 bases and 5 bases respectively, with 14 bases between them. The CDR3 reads CASSFEGLRHQPQHF. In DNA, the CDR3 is TGTGCCAGCAGCTTCGAGGGGTTAAGGCATCAGCCCCAGCATTTT.

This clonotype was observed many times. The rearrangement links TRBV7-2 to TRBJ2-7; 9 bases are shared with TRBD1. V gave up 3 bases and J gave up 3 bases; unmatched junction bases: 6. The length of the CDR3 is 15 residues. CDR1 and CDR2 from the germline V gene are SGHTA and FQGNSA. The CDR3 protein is CASSFLPGQGYEQYF. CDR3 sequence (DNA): TGTGCCAGCAGCTTCTTACCGGGACAGGGCTACGAGCAGTACTTC.

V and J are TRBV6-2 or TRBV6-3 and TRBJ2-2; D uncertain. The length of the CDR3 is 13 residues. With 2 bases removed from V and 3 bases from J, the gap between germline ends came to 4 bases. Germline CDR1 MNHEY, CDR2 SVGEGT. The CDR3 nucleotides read TGTGCCAGCAGTTACCGGCACACCGGGGAGCTGTTTTTT. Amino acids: CASSYRHTGELFF.

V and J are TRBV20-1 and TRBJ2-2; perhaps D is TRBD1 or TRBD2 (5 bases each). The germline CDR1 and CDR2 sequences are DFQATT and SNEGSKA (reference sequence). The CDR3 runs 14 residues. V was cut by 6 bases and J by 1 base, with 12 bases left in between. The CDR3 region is CSAGEGMNTGELFF. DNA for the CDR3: TGCAGTGCAGGAGAGGGGATGAACACCGGGGAGCTGTTTTTT.

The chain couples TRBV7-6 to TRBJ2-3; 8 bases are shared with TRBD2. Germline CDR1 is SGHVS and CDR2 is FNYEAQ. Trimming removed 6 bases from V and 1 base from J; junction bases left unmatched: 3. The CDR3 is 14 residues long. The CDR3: CASRPGGGTDTQYF. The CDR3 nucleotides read TGTGCCAGCAGACCGGGGGGGGGCACAGATACGCAGTATTTT.

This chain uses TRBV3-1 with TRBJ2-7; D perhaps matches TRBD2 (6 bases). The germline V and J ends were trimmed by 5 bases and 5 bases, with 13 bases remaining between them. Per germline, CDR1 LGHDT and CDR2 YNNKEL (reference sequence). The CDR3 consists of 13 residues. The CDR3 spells CASSGGGGNEQYF. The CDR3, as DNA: TGTGCCAGCAGCGGGGGAGGTGGGAACGAGCAGTACTTC.

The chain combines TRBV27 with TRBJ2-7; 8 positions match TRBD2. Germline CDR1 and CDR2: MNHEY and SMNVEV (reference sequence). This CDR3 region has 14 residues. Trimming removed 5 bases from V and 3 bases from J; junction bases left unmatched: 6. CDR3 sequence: CASSPRAGVYEQYF. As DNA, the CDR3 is TGTGCCAGCAGTCCCCGAGCGGGAGTCTACGAGCAGTACTTC.

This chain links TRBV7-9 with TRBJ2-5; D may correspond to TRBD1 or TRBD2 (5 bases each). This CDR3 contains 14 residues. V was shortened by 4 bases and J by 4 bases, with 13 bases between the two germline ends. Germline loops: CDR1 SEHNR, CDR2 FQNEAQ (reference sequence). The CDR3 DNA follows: TGTGCCAGCAGCTATACCGGGACCCTAGAGACCCAGTACTTC. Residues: CASSYTGTLETQYF.

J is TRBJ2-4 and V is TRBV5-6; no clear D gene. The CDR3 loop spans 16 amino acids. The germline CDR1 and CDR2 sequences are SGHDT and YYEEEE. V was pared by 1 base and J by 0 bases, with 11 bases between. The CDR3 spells CASSLSAAVAKNIQYF. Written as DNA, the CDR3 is TGTGCCAGCAGCTTGTCTGCAGCAGTAGCCAAAAACATTCAGTACTTC.